This TCR beta chain came from a study of blood T cell repertoires in COVID-19. About the research overall: The United States, Italy and Spain were the sources of the acute and convalescent COVID-19 samples. Sample material is recorded as cDNA or gDNA derived from T cells, B-cell-depleted T cells, or PBMCs.

V lost 10 bases and J lost 0; bases outside the gene matches: 11. CDR1 and CDR2 (germline): KGHSH, LQKENI. The CDR3 length is 17 residues. This clone has more than one count but fewer than ten. In the original workflow: From reference gene primer amplification, estimates of nucleated cell counts were derived. Assay: immunoSEQ multiplex PCR; the TCRdb copy retains only in-frame clones and omits some. D and trimming come from the DNA, and the V and J calls and clone size come from that table. The sample holds approximately 270,000 clones, 80% to 90% seen once. The gene calls are TRBV18 and TRBJ1-3, with 11 bases matching TRBD1. The sequencing input was peripheral blood. The clonotype comes from a woman in her seventies with acute or convalescent COVID-19. The CDR3 here is CATYGQGAFISGNTIYF. The CDR3 nucleotides are TGTGCCACCTACGGACAGGGGGCGTTTATCTCTGGAAACACCATATATTTT.